This T cell receptor (beta chain) was captured in a study of vaccination effects on CD4 cells after COVID-19. The CDR3 is made up of 14 amino acids. Trimming at V came to 5 bases and at J to 5 bases, leaving 5 bases not matched to a gene. Germline-derived CDR1 and CDR2 are SGHAT and FQNNGV. Expansion of antigen-specific CD4+ T cells with viral peptide pools was carried out by the ViraFEST assay before sequencing. Researchers isolated CD4+ T cells once roughly ten days of culture had elapsed. Two doses of BNT162b2 or mRNA-1273 vaccine were administered to participants. Vaccinees lacked prior SARS-CoV-2 infection and tested negative for nucleocapsid antibodies. Both day 3 and day 7 saw half the medium replaced with IL-2 medium. This clone has only a few counts. What it recognizes is unknown. The same CDR3 is also encoded by other DNA sequences in this sample. Measured with immunoSEQ multiplex PCR; TCRdb has only the in-frame clones, and not every one. The sample lists under 50,000 clones; approximately 80% were seen once.

Findings and caveats of the study: The study, lacking early post-infection timepoints, had few convalescent patients.

The starting material was CD4+ T cells from PBMCs cultured with HCoV-NL63 spike peptides, obtained after COVID-19 vaccination. V usage is TRBV11-2 and J usage is TRBJ2-5; TRBD1 agrees at 10 bases. This receptor was obtained from a human donor who received a COVID-19 vaccine. Some clones in this sample may be carry-over from other donors' samples. The DNA of the CDR3 is TGTGCCAGCAGCATTAGGACAGGGGGGGAGACCCAGTACTTC. Its protein is CASSIRTGGETQYF.